This T cell receptor beta chain was captured in a study of primary melanoma T cells and metastatic recurrence. Turning to the study itself: These T2 to T4 primary melanomas had thickness greater than 1 mm.

Trimming cost V 4 bases and J 2 bases, with 16 bases left between them. CDR3 length: 15 residues. Germline assignment: CDR1 SQVTM and CDR2 ANQGSEA. Patients with resected primary melanoma were considered at risk of metastatic recurrence. Overall study results and limits: Suggested, not shown: primary melanomas can contain effective antitumor T cells. Melanomas with T-cell fraction above 20% appeared to have better outcomes.

Libraries were prepared by immunoSEQ multiplex PCR; TCRdb keeps only in-frame clonotypes and omits some of them. The table includes about 730 clones, about 90% detected once. On this clone itself: As yet, its antigen is unknown.

The genes are TRBV29-1 and TRBJ2-3; no definite D call. The specimen was melanoma tumor tissue. The clonotype originates from a human donor with melanoma. The CDR3 sequence: CSVAPDTGTTDTQYF. The CDR3, as DNA: TGCAGCGTTGCCCCCGACACGGGCACCACAGATACGCAGTATTTT.